This paragraph covers one T cell receptor beta chain sequence. Its target antigen remains unknown. Base qualities are missing; no much larger clone stands one base away. These data are taken from a study of cytomegalovirus exposure and HLA in healthy donors (dated by TCRdb to 2017 to 2019). Context from the whole study: An earlier analysis of several hundred of the donors reported 250 to 350 Gb of sequence data and 95 million to 120 million unique TCR beta sequences obtained from around 170 million T cells. An early release that covered roughly 600 HLA-typed donors contained around 300 gigabases of sequencing data and tens of millions of unique TCR sequences. Of the 300 to 500 genotyped donors, over 80% were placed in the genetic ancestry cluster associated with self-reported Caucasian donors. The study aimed to test whether cataloging public T cell receptors could reveal signatures of past pathogen exposure. The study used immunosequencing to profile the T cell repertoires of several hundred subjects and linked those repertoires to cytomegalovirus serostatus. Along with the roughly 700-subject first cohort, a separate validation cohort of some 130 different subjects was used. High-throughput TCR immunosequencing, statistical association of individual TCRs with disease status, and machine learning were combined to predict cytomegalovirus infection status. In a later analysis, previously published TCR beta repertoires from roughly 710 donors were re-analyzed and high-resolution HLA genotyping was added so that TCR occurrence patterns could be studied. In the later analysis, no new phenotypic data were used to find candidate immune exposures; instead, reliance was placed on TCR beta sequences and their occurrence across donors. In an earlier analysis of more than 550 of the donors, high-throughput TCR beta sequencing was used to judge whether each TCR beta V gene segment behaved as functional or pseudogenic. Donor age, sex, ethnicity and CMV serostatus were collected together with the repertoire data. Genome-wide SNP genotypes for about three fifths of the roughly 670 donors were used in a later genetic analysis, which treated that subset as a discovery cohort. Every discovery cohort repertoire had been produced on one sequencing platform. HLA typing included class I and class II loci at four-digit resolution. Typing coverage varied by locus: about 620-630 donors for A, B, C, DRB1 and DQB1; 522 for DQA1; more than 600 for DPA1; 400 to 480 for DPB1. Roughly five DR-DQ haplotypes were handled as single units for association and clustering, since linkage in the cohort was strong. Across approximately 420 genotyped donors of the cohort, an average of roughly 200,000 unique TCR beta nucleotide sequences per donor were sequenced, and 15% to 20% of those sequences were non-productive. Study-wide findings and limitations: According to a later genetic analysis, donors in an Asian-associated ancestry cluster had fewer N-insertions in productive TCRs than the approximately 650-donor mean. A later analysis found that HLA-associated TCR beta chains were more clonally expanded and had lower generation probabilities than equally common non-associated chains. A few of the identified cytomegalovirus-associated TCR beta chains were confirmed in vitro to be specific for cytomegalovirus antigens. A further reported finding was that TCR beta sequences accurately predicted the HLA-A and HLA-B alleles for most subjects in the first cohort. Some IMGT-functional V segments, including TRBV6-2 and TRBV6-3, could not be distinguished by the 87-base-pair reads and were therefore excluded. A later analysis reported that several top co-occurrence clusters appeared linked to parvovirus B19, influenza, CMV and Epstein-Barr virus. Fewer than 20 rarely observed V segments, including chromosome 9 orphons, were excluded from the earlier analysis of about 600 of the donors because counts were too low. The only immune exposure information available for the cohort was CMV serostatus. Linkage disequilibrium might explain the correlated functional status among segregating V segments, but an unknown experimental factor could not be ruled out. Assigning TCR associations to individual alleles was difficult when HLA alleles, especially DR and DQ, strongly co-occurred. Most TCR sequences were seen in very few donors, while some public TCRs were found in many individuals. According to a later analysis, most CMV-associated TCR beta chains appeared to be HLA-restricted, and the HLA associations seemed to be driven largely by CMV exposure. Because HLA typing was unavailable for some donors at each locus, only the typed subset was used in association tests. A group of highly shared sequence variants was considered likely to be a technical artifact of the sequencing pipeline. The authors suggested that the approach could potentially be extended to other disease states and immunological phenotypes. The presence/absence analyses assumed that sequencing depth was roughly uniform across donors, and that assumption may not be true. In an earlier analysis of approximately 590 of the donors, most TCR beta V segments appeared in productive rearrangements about 87% or about 30% of the time, broadly matching IMGT annotations. A later genetic analysis associated a missense DCLRE1C variant with V-gene and J-gene trimming of TCR beta chains, and an independent cohort replicated the association. Cytomegalovirus status was reported to be diagnosed by the classifier with high specificity and sensitivity in both the original and validation cohorts. In a later analysis, the rate of TCR association differed among HLA loci, with DRB1 alleles having the most associated TCRs and HLA-C alleles having the fewest. Specific HLA alleles were associated with about 17,000 TCR beta sequences at a false discovery rate of 0.05 in a later analysis. The study listed 164 TCR beta chains as associated with cytomegalovirus. The cohort was sequenced for TCR beta chains only, and without alpha or paired-chain data the features that could be detected were limited.

The library was obtained by the immunoSEQ multiplex PCR assay. A mixture of 60 forward primers for TCR Vbeta segments and 13 reverse primers for TCR Jbeta segments was used in the multiplex PCR. The CDR3 region of rearranged TCR beta genes was amplified from genomic DNA with a multiplex PCR assay. The amplified TCR beta libraries were sequenced on the Illumina HiSeq System as 87-base-pair reads. As for the authors' bioinformatics: A later analysis counted about 82 million unique TCR beta chains across the 666 repertoires, and 9.5 million to 11 million of these chains were shared by at least two donors. To remove PCR and sequencing errors, raw reads were error-corrected and collapsed into unique sequences using a nearest-neighbor algorithm that merged closely related sequences. To assign V, D and J gene segments, CDR3 sequences were aligned to IMGT reference sequences. For a sequence to be retained, a match of at least six nucleotides to both a V gene segment and a J gene segment was required. A rearrangement counted as productive if the CDR3 had no stop codons and remained in frame with V and J, and every other rearrangement counted as non-productive. Following IMGT convention, CDR3 was defined as the stretch from the second conserved V-encoded cysteine up to the conserved J-encoded phenylalanine. In an earlier analysis of around 640 of the donors, sequences lacking an unambiguous match to a single V gene segment were excluded. In an earlier analysis of some 590 of the donors, a V segment was called functional when productive rearrangements were above 56.7%, and segregating when the standard deviation between donors exceeded 5%. A statistical classification framework was developed to diagnose cytomegalovirus status using the catalog of TCR beta chain sequences. A later analysis assigned V and J genes by comparing TCR nucleotide sequences with IMGT/GENE-DB human TR gene sequences. Using the TCRdist pipeline, a later analysis assigned CDR3 sequences along with most-parsimonious VDJ recombination scenarios. A later analysis defined each TCR beta chain by its CDR3 amino acid sequence plus V-gene family, and excluded reads lacking a unique V-gene family. To address suspected cross-contamination and a sequencing artifact, a later analysis removed 450 to 700 highly shared, low-generation-probability nucleotide sequences. A later analysis calculated a clonal expansion index for each public chain from normalized within-repertoire ranks of inferred template counts. In a later analysis, generation probabilities were computed with a VDJ recombination model fitted to out-of-frame rearrangements, and the resulting probabilities were checked against IGoR. In a later analysis, hypergeometric tests were used to score TCR-TCR, TCR-HLA and TCR-CMV co-occurrence, with a repertoire-size bias correction applied to TCR pairs. A later analysis estimated false discovery rates by permuting HLA or CMV assignments 20 times. In a later analysis, co-occurring TCRs were grouped using DBSCAN, and TCRdist sequence similarity was added for clustering within HLA-allele-positive subsets. For co-occurrence clustering, repertoires with fewer than 30,000 or more than 120,000 public chains were excluded, along with five repertoires with anomalous nucleotide sharing. TCRdb mirrors the immuneACCESS table, restricted to in-frame sequences. Some clones are absent from its copies; in checked studies, under half trace to an unresolved V gene, and the reason for the others is unknown. V and J calls and clone size are as listed in that table; D and trimming were resolved from the DNA. This sample holds tens of thousands of clones; approximately 72% were observed only once. 11% of the sample comes from the top ten.

The germline V gene yields SGHTS for CDR1 and YDEGEE for CDR2. For this chain, trimming is 3 bases at the V end and 0 bases at the J end, and the number of junction bases without a gene match is 9. The CDR3 numbers 18 residues from cysteine through phenylalanine. Only the CDR3 DNA stays, 54 bases, in frame from base 1. The cohort consisted of 666 healthy bone marrow donors. All cohort members were sampled while nominally healthy, although unrecorded immune exposures were likely present. The donor tested CMV seropositive, placing the donor among the 250 to 300 seropositive members of the cohort. A peripheral blood sample was collected from each donor, and TCR beta sequencing was performed on peripheral blood mononuclear cells. The Qiagen DNeasy Blood Extraction Kit was used to extract genomic DNA from the blood cell samples.

The TCR originated in a woman in her thirties or forties in good health and CMV-seropositive. The source material was PBMCs. This chain is built from TRBV5-8 and TRBJ2-6; TRBD2 aligns with 7 central bases. The DNA sequence reads TGTGCCAGCAGCTGGGGAGGGAGAATTGCCTCTGGGGCCAACGTCCTGACTTTC. Its protein is CASSWGGRIASGANVLTF.